The source of this T cell receptor (beta chain) is a study of OX40 agonist ivuxolimab in advanced cancers. Study context: The mean age was about 61 years, ranging from about 23 to 79, with 65% to 85% of participants male.

V was pared by 4 bases and J by 7 bases, with 3 bases of the junction left unmatched. The CDR3 loop spans 14 amino acids. Looked up from germline, CDR1 is LNHDA and CDR2 is SQIVND (reference sequence). Baseline, cycle 4 day 1, and cycle 7 day 1 were the blood sampling points. Profiled with immunoSEQ multiplex PCR; TCRdb holds only in-frame clones, not every one. The sample shows roughly 120,000 clones, more than 70% of them seen only once. Sequenced here: CD4+ or CD8+ T cells sorted from blood, sampled in a trial of the OX40 agonist ivuxolimab. This receptor was taken from an adult with an advanced solid tumor such as melanoma, head and neck, liver or kidney cancer. V is TRBV19 and J is TRBJ2-1; TRBD2 aligns across 11 bases. The CDR3 reads CASSRLAGRNEQFF. The CDR3 DNA sequence: TGTGCCAGTAGTAGACTAGCGGGACGGAATGAGCAGTTCTTC.